The sequence of this T cell receptor beta chain was determined in a study of identical twins. Overall study findings and caveats: Invariant MAIT and iNKT cells could partly confound zero-insertion analyses. Models predicted less out-of-frame TCR alpha sharing in monozygotic twins than was found.

As regards this clonotype: What it binds is not known.

Template switching (which added a universal primer site) was used, and cDNA carried unique molecular identifiers. TCRdb reanalysed the 5' RACE reads using MiXCR and keeps one entry per CDR3 protein. The sample carries about 890,000 distinct CDR3 sequences, over 9% recorded once. These data also featured in a second study, about yellow fever vaccine responses in identical twins.

The source is a woman in her late teens or twenties in good health. The sample was PBMCs.

CDR3 DNA sequence: TGCAGTGCTAGACTGGCACTGAACACCGGGGAGCTGTTTTTT. Protein product: CSARLALNTGELFF. The chain joins TRBV20-1 to TRBJ2-2; D not certain. The CDR3 has 14 residues. The germline V and J ends were trimmed by 2 bases and 1 base, with 8 bases remaining between them. Germline CDR1 and CDR2: DFQATT and SNEGSKA (reference sequence).